The subject of this entry is one TCR beta chain. The sample comes from a study of shared clonotypes between healthy human individuals. Measured with immunoSEQ multiplex PCR; TCRdb has only the in-frame clones, and not every one. The sample shows around 2.3 million clones, approximately 96% of them seen only once. Caucasian adults living in Nashville, Tennessee, provided all samples. V was pared by 1 base and J by 1 base, with 10 bases between. Germline values: CDR1 SGHTA, CDR2 FQGNSA. The CDR3 runs to 15 residues. The source material was naive CD4+ T cells sorted from blood. Subset meaning: CD45RA+ positively selected. This sequence originates from a young man in good health. The chain uses TRBV7-2 and TRBJ1-1; D not certain. In nucleotides, the CDR3 is TGTGCCAGCAGCTTAGGGGCGGGATCGAACACTGAAGCTTTCTTT. The encoded protein is CASSLGAGSNTEAFF.